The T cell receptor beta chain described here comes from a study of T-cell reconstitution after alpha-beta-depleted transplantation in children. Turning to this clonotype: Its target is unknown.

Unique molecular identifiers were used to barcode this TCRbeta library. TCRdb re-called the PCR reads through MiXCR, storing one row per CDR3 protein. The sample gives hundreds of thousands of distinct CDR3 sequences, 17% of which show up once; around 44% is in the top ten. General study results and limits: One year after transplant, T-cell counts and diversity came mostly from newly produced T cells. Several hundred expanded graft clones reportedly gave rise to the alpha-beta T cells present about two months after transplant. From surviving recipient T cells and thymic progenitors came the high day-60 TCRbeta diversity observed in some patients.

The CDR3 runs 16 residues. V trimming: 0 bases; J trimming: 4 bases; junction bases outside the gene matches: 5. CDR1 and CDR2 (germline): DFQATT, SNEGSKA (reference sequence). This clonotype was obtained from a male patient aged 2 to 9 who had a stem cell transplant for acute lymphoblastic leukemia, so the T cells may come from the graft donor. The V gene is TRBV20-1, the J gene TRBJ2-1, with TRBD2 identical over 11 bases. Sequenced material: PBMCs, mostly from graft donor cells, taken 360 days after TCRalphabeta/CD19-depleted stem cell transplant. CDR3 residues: CSARDGTSGGYNEQFF. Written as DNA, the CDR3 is TGCAGTGCTAGAGATGGAACTAGCGGGGGATACAATGAGCAGTTCTTC.